This T cell receptor beta chain was captured by sequencing in a study of human T cells and chemical hapten exposure (dated by TCRdb to about 2021). About the study as a whole: For sensitization, 2% DPC in acetone was applied to a roughly 2 cm by roughly 2 cm area of upper inner arm skin. Patient blood was sampled pre-sensitization (week 0) and at 2, 6 and about 24 weeks after DPC sensitization. Most of the patients in the cohort were female, and the cohort covered alopecia areata with under or over 50% scalp involvement, alopecia totalis and alopecia universalis. In alopecia patients, the study followed how the peripheral blood TCR repertoire changed in vivo over primary and secondary sensitization to diphenylcyclopropenone (DPC), a hapten. Throughout the study period of about 25 weeks, patients also received therapeutic DPC doses to the scalp every week. For TCR sequencing, blood came from 25 to 35 alopecia patients at anywhere from one to four time points (pre-sensitization, 2, 6 and 24 weeks). Libraries were pooled for sequencing, and per-sample TCR yields varied mainly because of small differences in library volumes within the pool. Patch testing was performed on the upper back with Finn chambers containing 0.01% DPC, and the patch tests were scored after 6 days according to International Contact Dermatitis Research Group standards. Results and caveats for the whole study, not just this receptor: Repeated subsampling changed both the strength of the expansion versus patch-test correlation and the threshold at which that correlation became significant. DPC sensitization did not change how many TCRs were above 1 in 1000 frequency, and no evidence was found of alterations in global repertoire structure. Expanded TCRs formed significantly more large CDR3 similarity clusters than pre-sensitization or healthy control sets, consistent with antigen-driven responses. Patch test score was positively correlated with the number of PT1 expanded TCRs, with significance at thresholds 8, 16 and 32 but not at 4. Alopecia, a presumed autoimmune disease, was present in all patients, so the immune response of the patients might differ from that of healthy individuals.

Based on the germline V gene (reference sequence), the CDR1 and CDR2 sequences are LGHDT and YNNKEL. Spanning cysteine to phenylalanine, the CDR3 consists of 13 amino acids. The only DNA kept is the CDR3, 39 bases in frame from the first base. The time point label here, explained by the study, means: patch test 1, 2 weeks after DPC sensitization. The treatment or condition label of this sample denotes: therapeutic diphenylcyclopropenone sensitization with weekly scalp DPC. Blood at each patch-test visit was drawn before the patch test was applied. To be eligible, patients had to be aged 18 to 70, diagnosed with alopecia and judged suitable for DPC therapy, while pregnant patients were excluded. Total RNA was extracted from unfractionated whole blood collected in Tempus Blood RNA tubes. To prepare the library, RACE was applied. TCRdb shows the sequencer as NextSeq 500. During library preparation, unique molecular identifiers were attached to individual cDNA molecules so that TCRs could be counted in a quantitative, reproducible way. For every blood RNA sample, sequencing covered both the TCR alpha and TCR beta chains. Processing in the source paper ran as follows. The median number of TCRs per sample was roughly 94,000, ranging from roughly 23,224 to 690,600. The Decombinator software suite was used to annotate V, J and CDR3 in the TCR reads. Every sample was subsampled to the same number of TCRs (28,000) for the PS versus PT1 abundance plots. TCRs were defined as expanded if absent before sensitization and observed at least eight times at the 2-week time point. The public reads were run again by TCRdb, first through fastp at Q25 and then through MiXCR, and only productive beta chains were kept. Records with the same CDR3 protein are collapsed into one entry carrying the most frequent genes and DNA. The V and J calls shown here were made by TCRdb, not taken from the authors' results. The sample data list roughly 360,000 distinct CDR3 sequences, and 4.8% of these were observed just once. 2% to 2.5% of the sample rests with the top ten.

This clonotype has just a few counts. No antigen is known for it. A junction end diverges from the germline sequence, so it may reflect a read error. This TCR was recovered from a woman aged 45-65 years with alopecia areata. Some clones in this sample may be carry-over from other donors' samples. The chain is encoded by TRBV3-1 joined to TRBJ1-1; TRBD1 is possibly the D segment (5 matching bases). Sequenced here: whole blood, sampled in connection with sensitization to the hapten diphenylcyclopropenone (DPC). The CDR3 region reads CASSQRGVTETFF. The DNA reads as follows: TGTGCCAGCAGCCAAAGGGGAGTCACTGAAACTTTCTTT.